The 27 T cell receptor beta chains listed next were all sequenced from one sample in a study of TIL therapy for anti-PD-1-resistant metastatic lung cancer. This was the immunoSEQ v3 assay. The table came from immunoSEQ multiplex PCR; TCRdb's copy has only in-frame clones and leaves some out. This sample has 50,000 to 60,000 clones, with about three quarters found just once. Noted time point: pre-treatment sample, taken before nivolumab and TIL therapy. Pleural nodules or supraclavicular lymph nodes made up most of the excised metastases sampled. Sequences were derived from tumor tissue, sampled at baseline. The receptors stem from a person between 25 and 80 years old with non-small cell lung cancer.

This chain links TRBV9 with TRBJ2-7; TRBD1 might be the D (6 bases). The germline V gene has CDR1 SGDLS and CDR2 YYNGEE. Trimming left V 0 bases short and J 4 bases short, with 14 bases between. The CDR3 sequence is 15 residues long. The CDR3 region has the DNA TGTGCCAGCAGCGTAGGATGGACAGCGTTATACGAGCAGTACTTC. Translating gives CASSVGWTALYEQYF.

This clone was detected only a few times. The rearrangement joins TRBV10-3 to TRBJ2-5; no clear D gene. Trimming left V 10 bases short and J 3 bases short, with 12 bases between. This CDR3 is built from 12 residues. Germline V gene sequence: CDR1 ENHRY, CDR2 SYGVKD. CDR3 sequence reads: CATSDPEETQYF. CDR3 nucleotide sequence: TGTGCCACCTCGGACCCTGAAGAGACCCAGTACTTC.

This clone was seen more than once but under ten times. The V call is TRBV6-4, the J call TRBJ2-2, with D possibly matching TRBD1 (8 bases). This CDR3 is built from 15 residues. CDR1 is MRHNA and CDR2 is SNTAGT in the germline V gene. V was cut by 7 bases and J by 3 bases, with 15 bases left in between. Here the CDR3 DNA reads TGTGCCAGCAAACCACAGGGGGGGGACACCGGGGAGCTGTTTTTT. This translates into CASKPQGGDTGELFF.

The chain recombines TRBV4-1 with TRBJ2-5; 12 bases fit TRBD2. CDR1 and CDR2 from the germline V gene are MGHRA and YSYEKL. With 0 bases clipped from V and 2 bases from J, the junction kept 10 bases outside the gene matches. CDR3 length: 19 residues. As DNA, the CDR3 is TGCGCCAGCAGCCAAGATTTGAGACTAGCGGGGGCAACTCAAGAGACCCAGTACTTC. It yields the protein CASSQDLRLAGATQETQYF.

The rearrangement uses TRBV9 and TRBJ2-1; no reliable D call. Germline assignment: CDR1 SGDLS and CDR2 YYNGEE. The CDR3 consists of 13 residues. V lost 0 bases and J lost 5, with 6 bases in between. In DNA form, the CDR3 reads TGTGCCAGCAGCGTAGAGGGAAACAATGAGCAGTTCTTC. Protein product: CASSVEGNNEQFF.

The rearrangement links TRBV5-1 to TRBJ2-2; TRBD2 aligns across 10 bases. The V and J ends lost 4 bases and 5 bases, in that order; junction bases with no gene match: 8. CDR1 is SGHRS and CDR2 is YFSETQ in the germline V gene. The CDR3 extends over 16 amino acids. The CDR3 DNA sequence: TGCGCCAGCAGCCCAAGGACTAGCGGATGGACCGGGGAGCTGTTTTTT. This encodes CASSPRTSGWTGELFF.

In nucleotides, the CDR3 is TGTGCCAGCAGCTTATCCTGGCAGGGAGGGGAAAAACTGTTTTTT. This sequence encodes CASSLSWQGGEKLFF. J is TRBJ1-4 and V is TRBV7-8; the D gene is possibly TRBD1 (5 bases). Per the germline V gene, CDR1 is SGHVS and CDR2 is FQNEAQ. The CDR3 is made up of 15 amino acids. V was trimmed by 2 bases and J by 8 bases, leaving 15 bases between them.

The V and J genes are TRBV27 and TRBJ1-2; 7 bases line up with TRBD1. CDR3 length equals 13 residues. The germline CDR1 and CDR2 sequences are MNHEY and SMNVEV (reference sequence). The V and J ends lost 5 bases and 9 bases, in that order; junction bases with no gene match: 9. CDR3 in amino acids: CASSREGAISYTF. Here the CDR3 DNA reads TGTGCCAGCAGTCGGGAGGGGGCGATTAGCTACACCTTC.

The chain's CDR3 is CASSASPGTALYQSLHF. The DNA of the CDR3 is TGTGCCAGCAGCGCCTCCCCCGGGACAGCCCTTTATCAATCCCTCCACTTT. The V gene is TRBV9, the J gene TRBJ1-6, with 7 bases aligning to TRBD1. CDR3 length equals 17 residues. Germline loops: CDR1 SGDLS, CDR2 YYNGEE. V lost 3 bases and J lost 14; bases outside the gene matches: 20.

This clone came up once. The DNA of the CDR3 is TGCGCCAGCAGCCCAAGCCTAGCGGGAGCCTACGAGCAGTACTTC. It translates to CASSPSLAGAYEQYF. The V gene is TRBV4-1, the J gene TRBJ2-7, with 10 bases identical to TRBD2. Germline values: CDR1 MGHRA, CDR2 YSYEKL. Unmatched junction bases numbered 5, after V lost 4 bases and J lost 2 bases. This CDR3 spans 15 amino acids.

This clone was picked up one time. The rearrangement joins TRBV7-6 to TRBJ2-3; 8 bases are a match to TRBD2. V shed 1 base and J 2 bases; nucleotides not matched to a gene: 8. CDR1 is SGHVS, CDR2 FNYEAQ, per germline. There are 17 residues in the CDR3. The CDR3 DNA is TGTGCCAGCAGCTTAGTGGCTCGCGGGGGGCTCACAGATACGCAGTATTTT. Translation gives CASSLVARGGLTDTQYF.

The chain employs TRBV5-1 and TRBJ2-7, with 7 nucleotides matching TRBD1. The CDR3 length is 15 residues. The J segment lost 2 bases and the V segment lost 2 bases, leaving 7 bases of the junction unmatched. Per germline, CDR1 SGHRS and CDR2 YFSETQ. CDR3 DNA: TGCGCCAGCAGCTTCGGCGTGCAGGGGGCCTACGAGCAGTACTTC. Translated, it gives CASSFGVQGAYEQYF.

Many counts were recorded for this clone. V usage is TRBV9 and J usage is TRBJ2-2, with TRBD1 matching over 7 bases. The germline V gene has CDR1 SGDLS and CDR2 YYNGEE. This CDR3 spans 16 amino acids. V shed 0 bases, J shed 2 bases, and the junction held 4 bases outside the gene matches. CDR3 in DNA: TGTGCCAGCAGCGTAGGTAGACAGGGAAACACCGGGGAGCTGTTTTTT. It encodes CASSVGRQGNTGELFF.

The V and J genes are TRBV27 and TRBJ1-5; D gene uncertain. Germline V gene sequence: CDR1 MNHEY, CDR2 SMNVEV (reference sequence). With 6 bases removed from V and 0 bases from J, the gap between germline ends came to 12 bases. CDR3 length equals 15 residues. This chain's CDR3 is CASSPRGYSNQPQHF. The CDR3 nucleotides are TGTGCCAGCAGCCCGCGGGGTTATAGCAATCAGCCCCAGCATTTT.

Points on this clone: One end of the junction is discordant with germline, which a read error may explain. The chain recombines TRBV4-1 with TRBJ1-3, with a possible D match to TRBD1 (6 bases). This CDR3 contains 13 residues. Germline CDR1 and CDR2: MGHRA and YSYEKL. CDR3 sequence reads: CASSHDTTGPPFF. The CDR3 bases are TGCGCCAGCAGCCATGATACGACAGGCCCTCCCTTCTTT.

The rearrangement joins TRBV7-9 to TRBJ1-4, with no clear D. The CDR3 spans 16 residues. Germline lookup yields CDR1 SEHNR and CDR2 FQNEAQ (reference sequence). Trimming removed 1 base from V and 0 bases from J, with 9 bases in between. The CDR3 sequence: CASSLDGVATNEKLFF. CDR3 nucleotides: TGTGCCAGCAGCTTAGATGGGGTTGCAACTAATGAAAAACTGTTTTTT.

The V gene is TRBV28, the J gene TRBJ1-6; D gene ambiguous. CDR3 length: 13 residues. Deletions cut 5 bases from V and 10 bases from J, with 12 bases between. The germline V gene has CDR1 MDHEN and CDR2 SYDVKM. The CDR3 nucleotides read TGTGCCAGCAGTCCCACTTACCCGTCACCCCTCCACTTT. It codes for CASSPTYPSPLHF.

The chain combines TRBV5-6 with TRBJ2-1; 8 positions match TRBD2. Germline lookup yields CDR1 SGHDT and CDR2 YYEEEE. The V segment lost 4 bases and the J segment 7 bases; nucleotides outside the gene matches: 10. The CDR3 has 15 amino acids. In DNA form, the CDR3 reads TGTGCCAGCAGCCGAATACCGGGACTAGGTAATGAGCAGTTCTTC. Its protein product is CASSRIPGLGNEQFF.

The CDR3, as DNA: TGTGCCAGCAGTTTATCCCGGACGGACTCGTGGAACACTGAAGCTTTCTTT. It encodes CASSLSRTDSWNTEAFF. This sequence joins TRBV27 and TRBJ1-1; D is unclear. The V end was cut by 0 bases, the J end by 1 base, with 15 bases between. The germline V gene has CDR1 MNHEY and CDR2 SMNVEV (reference sequence). The CDR3 covers 17 residues.

This clone was counted between two and nine times. The rearrangement links TRBV7-3 to TRBJ1-6; D may be TRBD1 (6 bases). The CDR3 length is 14 residues. Germline V gene sequence: CDR1 SGHTA, CDR2 FQGTGA. With 5 bases removed from V and 9 bases from J, the gap between germline ends came to 14 bases. In nucleotides, the CDR3 is TGTGCCAGCAGCCTCAGGGGATGGGGTTCACCCCTCCACTTT. Protein: CASSLRGWGSPLHF.

This clone was recorded a few times. This chain joins TRBV4-1 and TRBJ1-5; D not resolved. In germline, CDR1 is MGHRA, CDR2 YSYEKL. The CDR3 totals 13 residues. Trimming removed 4 bases from V and 4 bases from J, with 8 bases in between. The CDR3 DNA sequence: TGCGCCAGCAGCCCGGCGGAGAATCAGCCCCAGCATTTT. Its translation: CASSPAENQPQHF.

The chain has TRBV5-4 and TRBJ2-5; no definite D call. Between the trimmed V and J ends, which lost 2 bases and 2 bases, there was a span of 7 bases. Per germline, CDR1 SGHNT and CDR2 YYREEE (reference sequence). This CDR3 comprises 13 residues. Written as DNA, the CDR3 is TGTGCCAGCAGCTTTAGCCCGCAAGAGACCCAGTACTTC. Encoded protein: CASSFSPQETQYF.

V and J are TRBV7-8 and TRBJ1-3; D gene uncertain. This CDR3 contains 15 residues. Trimming pared 1 base from V and 3 bases from J, leaving 10 bases between. Germline lookup yields CDR1 SGHVS and CDR2 FQNEAQ. The CDR3 reads CASSLVMAVGNTIYF. CDR3 nucleotides: TGTGCCAGCAGCTTAGTAATGGCAGTTGGAAACACCATATATTTT.

The gene calls are TRBV5-4 and TRBJ2-4; 8 bases match TRBD2. Germline assignment: CDR1 SGHNT and CDR2 YYREEE (reference sequence). Unmatched junction bases numbered 5, after V lost 4 bases and J lost 5 bases. This CDR3 comprises 14 residues. The CDR3 DNA follows: TGTGCCAGCAGCCCGGGGGGGGTAGAAAACATTCAGTACTTC. Translation gives CASSPGGVENIQYF.

The CDR3 nucleotides are TGTGCCAGCAGCTCAGCCCCGGGGGACTATGGCTACACCTTC. Its translation: CASSSAPGDYGYTF. This chain connects TRBV7-9 to TRBJ1-2, with a tentative D call TRBD1 (5 bases). The ends were cut back, 4 bases at V and 3 bases at J, with 12 bases in the middle. Germline V gene sequence: CDR1 SEHNR, CDR2 FQNEAQ (reference sequence). The CDR3 contains 14 residues.

In DNA, the CDR3 is TGTGCCAGCAGTTTAGCCTCCGGGATTGATGGCTACACCTTC. Its protein product is CASSLASGIDGYTF. J is TRBJ1-2 and V is TRBV28, with D unresolved. The V end lost 2 bases, the J end lost 6 bases, and 13 bases lay between the germline ends. The CDR3 is 14 amino acids. Germline V gene sequence: CDR1 MDHEN, CDR2 SYDVKM.

The chain joins TRBV7-2 to TRBJ1-3; D gene uncertain. The CDR3 is 16 residues long. Trimming shortened V by 1 base and J by 1 base, and 11 bases separated the two germline ends. CDR1 is SGHTA, CDR2 FQGNSA, per germline. The CDR3 DNA sequence: TGTGCCAGCAGCTTAGGTCCCGCTTTATCTGGAAACACCATATATTTT. Its protein is CASSLGPALSGNTIYF.